The source of this T cell receptor (beta chain) is a study of T cell repertoires in cytomegalovirus infection. Across the study: Both a matching HLA type and CMV infection were indicated by public TCR beta signatures.

CDR1 and CDR2 from the germline V gene are SGHVS and FQNEAQ. The CDR3 is 15 amino acids. V trimming: 8 bases; J trimming: 4 bases; junction bases outside the gene matches: 11. Remarks on this clonotype: The antigen is not known.

TCRdb redid the calling of the reads with MiXCR, one entry per CDR3 protein. The table shows some 560,000 distinct CDR3 sequences, with over 35% occurring only once. Findings and limits, study-wide: The ex vivo response was dominated by HLA-C-restricted CMV-specific TCR beta clonotypes.

The sample in question was cultured PBMCs, obtained from culture after CMV antigen stimulation. This chain connects TRBV7-8 to TRBJ2-3, with 8 bases fitting TRBD2. The receptor's source is a human donor in good health (CMV status not recorded). Some clones in this sample may be carry-over from other donors' samples. The CDR3 DNA reads TGTGCCAGCCTTCCCTTGGGGCGGGGGGCAGATACGCAGTATTTT. Its translation is CASLPLGRGADTQYF.